This T cell receptor (beta chain) is drawn from a study of neurological immune-mediated disorders. The ends were cut back, 8 bases at V and 6 bases at J, with 20 bases in the middle. Per germline, CDR1 SNHLY and CDR2 FYNNEI. CDR3 length: 15 amino acids. Study results and caveats: Subjects shared no identical expanded-clone CDR3 amino acid sequences, suggesting private TCR-beta repertoires in all groups. A possible signature appeared as one related-CDR3 cluster, in which phylogenetic grouping placed the repertoires of 18 of 34 multiple sclerosis patients.

Unsorted libraries were prepared from 2 million PBMCs that had been stored at -80 C. This clonotype was counted at least ten times. Its target is unknown. Over 160 million TCR-beta sequences from 15-18 subjects were obtained in each sequencing run. MiXCR, run by TCRdb on the 5' RACE reads, gives a single entry per CDR3 protein. This sample has about 120,000 distinct CDR3 sequences, with roughly 3.2% found just once. The TCR originated in a woman aged 25 to 39 with multiple sclerosis. The chain employs TRBV2 and TRBJ2-4; D is perhaps TRBD2 (6 bases). Sequencing was carried out using PBMCs. The CDR3, as DNA: TGTGCCAGCCTTTATTTAGGAGGGGTGGTAAACATTCAGTACTTC. Amino acid sequence: CASLYLGGVVNIQYF.